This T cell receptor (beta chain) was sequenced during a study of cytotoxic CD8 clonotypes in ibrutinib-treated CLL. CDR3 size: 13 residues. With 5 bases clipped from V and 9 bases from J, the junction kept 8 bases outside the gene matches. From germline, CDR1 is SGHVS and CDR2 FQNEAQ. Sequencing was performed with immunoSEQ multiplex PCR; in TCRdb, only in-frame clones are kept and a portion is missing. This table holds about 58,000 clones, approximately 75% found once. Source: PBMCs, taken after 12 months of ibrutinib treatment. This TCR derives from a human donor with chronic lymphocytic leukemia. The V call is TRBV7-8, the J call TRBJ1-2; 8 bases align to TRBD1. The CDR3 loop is CASSPNQGASYTF. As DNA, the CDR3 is TGTGCCAGCAGCCCAAACCAGGGGGCGAGCTACACCTTC.